What follows is one T cell receptor beta chain and its context. What it binds is not known. TCRdb independently ran MiXCR on the reads; one entry per CDR3 protein. This table holds roughly 500,000 distinct CDR3 sequences, under 45% found once. Germline lookup yields CDR1 SGHKS and CDR2 YYEKEE (reference sequence). Losses at the gene ends were 4 bases for V and 0 bases for J; bases not matched to a gene: 9. This CDR3 comprises 17 residues. The data belong to a study of T cell repertoires in cytomegalovirus infection. For the study at large: The public TCR beta signatures pointed to both CMV infection and matching HLA type.

The sample in question was cultured PBMCs, obtained from culture after CMV antigen stimulation. The clonotype comes from a human donor in good health (CMV status not recorded). Some clones in this sample may be carry-over from other donors' samples. The rearrangement links TRBV5-5 to TRBJ2-2; the match to TRBD1 covers 7 bases. Here the CDR3 DNA reads TGTGCCAGCAGCGTGACTCAGGGGGATACGAACACCGGGGAGCTGTTTTTT. This gives the protein CASSVTQGDTNTGELFF.